These 23 T cell receptor beta chains originate from one sample sequenced in a study of CD8+ T cells in alopecia areata (dated by TCRdb to the late 2010s). The protocol used for the library was the immunoSEQ multiplex PCR assay. RNA was extracted from all samples and reverse transcribed into cDNA, which served as template for TCR sequencing. TCRdb obtained this table from immuneACCESS and retained in-frame rearrangements with V and J assigned. These tables miss some clones; where compared with another copy, unresolved V genes account for less than half of the shortfall, and the remainder is unexplained. The sample table lists about 180,000 clones, just over 65% of them with a count of one. The leading ten clones occupy roughly 10% of the sample. The time point label here, explained by the study, means: baseline before oral tofacitinib. The sample was CD8+ T cells sorted from blood, taken at week 0. These receptors were collected from a human donor with alopecia areata.

This clone was counted between two and nine times. The genes are TRBV6-5 and TRBJ2-5; no definite D call. Germline CDR1 MNHEY, CDR2 SVGAGI. V lost 1 base to trimming and J lost 1 base, with 10 bases between them. This CDR3 region has 15 residues. In DNA form, the CDR3 reads TGTGCCAGCAGTTACTTCCAGGCCACCCAAGAGACCCAGTACTTC. It is translated as CASSYFQATQETQYF.

The chain recombines TRBV4-1 with TRBJ2-1; D possibly corresponds to TRBD2 (6 bases). Trimming removed 6 bases from V and 6 bases from J, with 21 bases in between. This CDR3 has 16 amino acids. Germline V gene data show CDR1 as MGHRA and CDR2 as YSYEKL. CDR3 loop: CASRPSPRGDFNEQFF. Written as DNA, the CDR3 is TGCGCCAGCAGACCGAGTCCGCGGGGCGATTTCAATGAGCAGTTCTTC.

The rearrangement uses TRBV27 and TRBJ2-1; D unresolved. V was trimmed by 6 bases and J by 5 bases, leaving 11 bases between them. There are 13 residues in the CDR3. From germline, CDR1 is MNHEY and CDR2 SMNVEV (reference sequence). The CDR3 loop is CASSRDGNNEQFF. In nucleotides, the CDR3 is TGTGCCAGCAGCCGCGACGGTAACAATGAGCAGTTCTTC.

The rearrangement joins TRBV29-1 to TRBJ2-5; D is possibly TRBD2 (5 bases). The ends were cut back, 5 bases at V and 5 bases at J, with 18 bases in the middle. Germline CDR1 is SQVTM and CDR2 is ANQGSEA. This CDR3 has 14 amino acids. CDR3 DNA: TGCAGCGTTCGGCCGTCCGGACTTTGGGAGACCCAGTACTTC. Translated: CSVRPSGLWETQYF.

This chain links TRBV15 with TRBJ1-2; D gene uncertain. The CDR3 is 15 residues long. Trimming shortened V by 7 bases and J by 1 base, and 16 bases separated the two germline ends. Germline V gene lookup returns CDR1 LNHNV and CDR2 YYDKDF (reference sequence). The CDR3 loop reads CATTPSPVINYGYTF. The CDR3 region has the DNA TGTGCCACCACCCCGTCCCCGGTAATTAACTATGGCTACACCTTC.

The CDR3 sequence: CASSLAFPSGMADQPQHF. The CDR3 bases are TGTGCCAGCAGCTTGGCCTTTCCGTCAGGGATGGCGGATCAGCCCCAGCATTTT. The chain links TRBV5-6 to TRBJ1-5; weak D call: TRBD1 (5 bases). The germline CDR1 and CDR2 sequences are SGHDT and YYEEEE. CDR3 size: 18 residues. Deletions cut 0 bases from V and 5 bases from J, with 21 bases between.

The chain joins TRBV2 to TRBJ1-1, with D maybe TRBD1 (6 bases). The CDR3 sequence is 12 residues long. Germline V gene data show CDR1 as SNHLY and CDR2 as FYNNEI. V shed 9 bases and J shed 1 base, with 9 bases lying between them. The CDR3 region is CARRTENTEAFF. For the CDR3, the DNA is TGTGCCAGACGGACAGAGAACACTGAAGCTTTCTTT.

This chain uses TRBV30 with TRBJ2-3; maybe TRBD1 (6 bases). V lost 0 bases and J 3 bases, leaving 13 bases between the germline ends. The CDR3 contains 15 residues. Germline V gene lookup returns CDR1 GTSNPN and CDR2 SVGIG (reference sequence). The CDR3 loop reads CAWSVEGVGTDTQYF. CDR3 DNA sequence: TGTGCCTGGAGTGTAGAGGGGGTCGGGACAGATACGCAGTATTTT.

This chain uses TRBV7-2 with TRBJ2-1; the D gene is possibly TRBD1 (5 bases). From germline, CDR1 is SGHTA and CDR2 FQGNSA. V lost 6 bases and J lost 7, with 19 bases in between. The CDR3 contains 15 residues. The DNA for the CDR3 is TGTGCCAGCAGGGTGGGCAGGGAAAGATGGAATGAGCAGTTCTTC. It encodes CASRVGRERWNEQFF.

The table lists this clone with a few counts. The genes are TRBV12-5 and TRBJ2-7, with 9 bases aligning to TRBD1. The germline CDR1 and CDR2 sequences are LGHNT and FRNRAP. Germline trimming cut 2 bases from V and 5 bases from J; bases unmatched to any gene: 7. The CDR3 runs 15 residues. The CDR3 DNA reads as TGTGCTAGTGGTTTGACGGGACAGGGAAGCCACGAGCAGTACTTC. It specifies CASGLTGQGSHEQYF. Full variable domain (outside the CDR3, taken from reference TRBV12-5 and TRBJ2-7): DARVTQTPRHKVTEMGQEVTMRCQPILGHNTVFWYRQTMMQGLELLAYFRNRAPLDDSGMPKDRFSAEMPDATLATLKIQPSEPRDSAVYFCASGLTGQGSHEQYFGPGTRLTVT.

The rearrangement uses TRBV5-6 and TRBJ2-2, with a possible D match to TRBD2 (6 bases). V was trimmed by 4 bases and J by 1 base, leaving 14 bases between them. The CDR3 has 16 residues. Germline CDR1 SGHDT, CDR2 YYEEEE. CDR3 sequence: CASSPRMGGNTGELFF. The CDR3 nucleotides are TGTGCCAGCAGCCCTAGGATGGGGGGGAACACCGGGGAGCTGTTTTTT.

The CDR3 DNA sequence: TGTGCCAGCAGCGAGGACTATGAGCAGTTCTTC. Its translation is CASSEDYEQFF. This chain connects TRBV9 to TRBJ2-1, with a weak D call TRBD2 (5 bases). V lost 3 bases to trimming and J lost 8 bases, with 6 bases between them. Germline CDR1 is SGDLS and CDR2 is YYNGEE. The length of the CDR3 is 11 residues.

This clone was seen a few times. The gene calls are TRBV6-5 and TRBJ2-6; D gene ambiguous. The V gene lost 5 bases and the J gene lost 3 bases, with 11 bases spanning the gap. Germline CDR1 and CDR2: MNHEY and SVGAGI. The CDR3 contains 15 residues. DNA of the CDR3: TGTGCCAGCAGTCCCGAGGTATTTGGGGCCAACGTCCTGACTTTC. Its translation is CASSPEVFGANVLTF.

This clone was counted between two and nine times. V usage is TRBV10-3 and J usage is TRBJ1-2; no firm D call. From germline, CDR1 is ENHRY and CDR2 SYGVKD. The CDR3 is 12 residues long. Trimming took 8 bases from V and 6 from J, leaving 13 bases between them. CDR3: CAIRRGTDGYTF. Written as DNA, the CDR3 is TGTGCCATCCGGCGGGGTACGGATGGCTACACCTTC.

There are a few counts of this clone. V is TRBV6-1 and J is TRBJ1-2; no clear D gene. This CDR3 is 14 amino acids long. Germline CDR1 reads MNHNS; CDR2 reads SASEGT. The ends were cut back, 3 bases at V and 4 bases at J, with 12 bases in the middle. The CDR3 is CASSDGIEGYGYTF. CDR3 in DNA: TGTGCCAGCAGTGATGGAATCGAGGGCTATGGCTACACCTTC.

The chain employs TRBV7-6 and TRBJ1-1; no clear D. V was trimmed by 5 bases and J by 5 bases, leaving 12 bases between them. The germline V gene has CDR1 SGHVS and CDR2 FNYEAQ. CDR3 length: 13 residues. CDR3 coding DNA: TGTGCCAGCAGCCGGACCGAGGATACTGAAGCTTTCTTT. The encoded protein is CASSRTEDTEAFF. The full variable domain, rest sourced from reference TRBV7-6 and TRBJ1-1, is GAGVSQSPRYKVTKRGQDVALRCDPISGHVSLYWYRQALGQGPEFLTYFNYEAQQDKSGLPNDRFSAERPEGSISTLTIQRTEQRDSAMYRCASSRTEDTEAFFGQGTRLTVV.

A note on this clone: This sample includes further DNA sequences coding for the same CDR3. The chain is built from TRBV6-6 and TRBJ2-2; no firm D call. This CDR3 is 11 amino acids long. The germline gives CDR1 MNHNY, CDR2 SVGAGI (reference sequence). The V end was cut by 10 bases, the J end by 6 bases, with 9 bases between. The CDR3 loop is CAIGVAGELFF. Written as DNA, the CDR3 is TGTGCCATAGGTGTAGCCGGGGAGCTGTTTTTT.

The chain links TRBV29-1 to TRBJ2-5, with 12 bases that match TRBD2. Germline V gives CDR1 SQVTM, CDR2 ANQGSEA. This CDR3 has 17 residues. The V and J ends lost 2 bases and 0 bases, in that order; junction bases with no gene match: 7. CDR3 nucleotide sequence: TGCAGCGTTGAAACTCTAGCGGGGGGGATCTACCAAGAGACCCAGTACTTC. This sequence encodes CSVETLAGGIYQETQYF.

This clone was seen only a few times. V gene TRBV29-1 combines with J gene TRBJ2-2; possible D gene TRBD2, 5 bases. The germline V and J ends were trimmed by 2 bases and 0 bases, with 10 bases remaining between them. Germline V gene sequence: CDR1 SQVTM, CDR2 ANQGSEA. The CDR3 extends over 15 amino acids. Written as DNA, the CDR3 is TGCAGCGTTGAATTTATCGGGACGAACACCGGGGAGCTGTTTTTT. It translates to CSVEFIGTNTGELFF.

The genes are TRBV5-6 and TRBJ2-7; D may be TRBD1 (5 bases). Between the trimmed V and J ends, which lost 2 bases and 6 bases, there was a span of 12 bases. The CDR3 covers 13 residues. Germline V gene lookup returns CDR1 SGHDT and CDR2 YYEEEE. In DNA form, the CDR3 reads TGTGCCAGCAGCTTAGGGGCCTCGGGCGAGCAGTACTTC. Translated, it gives CASSLGASGEQYF.

The rearrangement joins TRBV13 to TRBJ2-7; 10 bases are shared with TRBD1. Germline trimming cut 4 bases from V and 6 bases from J; bases unmatched to any gene: 9. The CDR3 has 15 amino acids. Germline CDR1 reads PRHDT; CDR2 reads FYEKMQ (reference sequence). The CDR3 protein is CASSWEPGQGREQYF. The DNA of the CDR3 is TGTGCCAGCAGCTGGGAACCGGGACAGGGGCGCGAGCAGTACTTC.

The table lists this clone with a few counts. The V gene is TRBV23-1, the J gene TRBJ1-5; D is unclear. TRBV23-1 is sorted into the ORF group, with uncertain function. The V gene lost 2 bases and the J gene lost 3 bases, with 11 bases spanning the gap. This CDR3 spans 15 amino acids. For the CDR3, the DNA is TGCGCCAGCAGTCAAGGAGACGGGTACAATCAGCCCCAGCATTTT. Residues: CASSQGDGYNQPQHF.

This clone appeared a few times. This chain connects TRBV7-9 to TRBJ1-2, with D maybe TRBD1 (6 bases). The CDR3 spans 14 residues. V lost 5 bases and J lost 7, with 17 bases in between. CDR1 and CDR2 (germline): SEHNR, FQNEAQ (reference sequence). CDR3 DNA: TGTGCCAGCAGCCCGACCGGGGGCCGTGGTGGCTACACCTTC. It yields the protein CASSPTGGRGGYTF.